This T cell receptor beta chain originates from a study of blood T cell repertoires in COVID-19. Overall study context: Sample material is recorded as cDNA or gDNA derived from T cells, B-cell-depleted T cells, or PBMCs.

CDR3 length: 14 residues. V was trimmed by 8 bases and J by 7 bases, leaving 17 bases between them. CDR1 is ENHRY, CDR2 SYGVKD, per germline. Authors' methods: Estimation of nucleated cell counts was performed using reference gene primer amplification. Sequencing was performed with immunoSEQ multiplex PCR; in TCRdb, only in-frame clones are kept and a portion is missing. V and J calls and clone size follow that table, whereas D and trimming were derived from the DNA. The table lists about 160,000 clones, approximately 85% of them singletons. The source is a middle-aged man with acute or convalescent COVID-19. The sequencing sample was made of peripheral blood. This chain connects TRBV10-3 to TRBJ2-2; tentative D call: TRBD1 (6 bases). CDR3: CAIGGQNKGGELFF. Written as DNA, the CDR3 is TGTGCCATCGGCGGACAGAACAAGGGCGGGGAGCTGTTTTTT.